This paragraph covers one T cell receptor beta chain sequence. No antigen is known for it. This sample stems from a study of cytomegalovirus exposure and HLA in healthy donors. Study outcomes and limitations: For cytomegalovirus status, the classifier reportedly gave diagnoses with high specificity and sensitivity. Most observed TCR sequences were rare, whereas some public TCRs were detected in many donors. With later analysis, a missense DCLRE1C variant became linked to TCR beta V- and J-gene trimming.

The PCR had 60 Vbeta and 13 Jbeta primers. Here immunoSEQ multiplex PCR was the method, and the copy in TCRdb shows in-frame clones only, minus some. Of about 140,000 clones in the sample, roughly three quarters are singletons; the top ten hold 4.9%. The sequence was obtained from a woman in her fifties or sixties in good health and CMV-seronegative. Source material: PBMCs.

The CDR3 loop reads CASSLVGGDTEAFF. CDR3 in DNA: TGTGCCAGCAGCTTAGTAGGGGGGGACACTGAAGCTTTCTTT. The chain is built from TRBV7-6 and TRBJ1-1, with D possibly matching TRBD1 (6 bases). Germline V CDR1 and CDR2: SGHVS, FNYEAQ. The ends were cut back, 1 base at V and 3 bases at J, with 9 bases in the middle. This CDR3 has 14 residues.